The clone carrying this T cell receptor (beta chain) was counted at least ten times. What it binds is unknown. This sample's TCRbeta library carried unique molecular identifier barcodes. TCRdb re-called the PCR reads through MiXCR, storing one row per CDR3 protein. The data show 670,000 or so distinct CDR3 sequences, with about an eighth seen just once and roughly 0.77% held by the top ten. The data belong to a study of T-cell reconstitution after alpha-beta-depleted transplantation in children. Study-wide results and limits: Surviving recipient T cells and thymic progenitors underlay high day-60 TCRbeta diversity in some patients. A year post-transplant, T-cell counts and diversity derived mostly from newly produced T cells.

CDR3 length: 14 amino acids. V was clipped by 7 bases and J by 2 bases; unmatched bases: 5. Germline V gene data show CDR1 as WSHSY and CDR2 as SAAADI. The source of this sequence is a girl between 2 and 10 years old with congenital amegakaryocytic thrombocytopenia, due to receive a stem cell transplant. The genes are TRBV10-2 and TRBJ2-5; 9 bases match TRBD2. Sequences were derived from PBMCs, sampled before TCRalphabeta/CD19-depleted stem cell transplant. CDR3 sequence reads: CASIKGLAQETQYF. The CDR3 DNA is TGCGCCAGCATAAAGGGACTAGCTCAAGAGACCCAGTACTTC.